Shown below are 31 T cell receptor beta chains from a single sample sequenced in a study of T cell repertoires in cytomegalovirus infection. TCRdb passed the reads through MiXCR, listing each CDR3 protein once. This table has under 350,000 distinct CDR3 sequences, over 7.5% appearing once. Input material: PBMCs. Every receptor here comes from a human donor in good health (CMV status not recorded). Some clones in this sample may be carry-over from other donors' samples.

The chain joins TRBV7-2 to TRBJ2-7, with TRBD2 as a possible D gene (6 bases). The CDR3 length is 15 residues. The V and J ends lost 5 bases and 4 bases respectively, with 18 bases between them. The germline V gene encodes CDR1 SGHTA and CDR2 FQGNSA. For the CDR3, the DNA is TGTGCCAGCAGCCCCTTTGGTCGGGGGATTTACGAGCAGTACTTC. It yields the protein CASSPFGRGIYEQYF.

The rearrangement joins TRBV5-6 to TRBJ1-1; 7 nucleotides align to TRBD1. Looked up from germline, CDR1 is SGHDT and CDR2 is YYEEEE. This CDR3 has 16 amino acids. J was trimmed by 0 bases and V by 2 bases; bases with no gene match: 7. The CDR3 reads CASSLRGQAMNTEAFF. CDR3 bases: TGTGCCAGCAGCTTAAGAGGACAGGCAATGAACACTGAAGCTTTCTTT.

Ten or more counts support this clonotype. The genes are TRBV7-2 and TRBJ1-4, with TRBD1 matching over 7 bases. The germline V gene encodes CDR1 SGHTA and CDR2 FQGNSA. This CDR3 region has 18 residues. V shed 5 bases, J shed 0 bases, and the junction held 12 bases outside the gene matches. The CDR3 protein is CASSPFGTAESTNEKLFF. In nucleotides, the CDR3 is TGTGCCAGCAGCCCCTTCGGGACAGCGGAATCAACTAATGAAAAACTGTTTTTT.

The sample holds many counts of this clonotype. This rearrangement joins TRBV11-2 to TRBJ1-1; TRBD1 agrees at 9 bases. V gave up 3 bases and J gave up 0 bases; unmatched junction bases: 8. Germline CDR1 SGHAT, CDR2 FQNNGV. There are 17 residues in the CDR3. CDR3 residues: CASSFGTGRMLNTEAFF. Written as DNA, the CDR3 is TGTGCCAGCAGCTTCGGGACAGGGAGAATGTTGAACACTGAAGCTTTCTTT.

This clonotype was observed many times. CDR3 protein: CASSQGRGGLGGYTF. CDR3 nucleotides: TGCGCCAGCAGCCAAGGACGGGGCGGGCTGGGTGGCTACACCTTC. This chain uses TRBV4-3 with TRBJ1-2; perhaps TRBD1 as D (5 bases). This CDR3 has 15 residues. The germline gives CDR1 LGHNA, CDR2 YSLEER. Trimming took off 1 base at V and 7 bases at J, with 16 bases between the two ends.

The V and J genes are TRBV27 and TRBJ2-7, with 7 bases that match TRBD2. After removal of 5 bases from V and 4 bases from J, the junction contained 5 bases not matched to a gene. Germline loops: CDR1 MNHEY, CDR2 SMNVEV (reference sequence). The CDR3 sequence is 13 residues long. CDR3 protein: CASSQILAYEQYF. CDR3 in DNA: TGTGCCAGCAGTCAGATACTAGCGTACGAGCAGTACTTC.

This clonotype was counted only a few times. The chain links TRBV12-3 or TRBV12-4 to TRBJ1-2; D may be TRBD1 (5 bases). V lost 3 bases, J lost 4 bases, and 12 bases lay in between. The CDR3 is made up of 14 amino acids. CDR3 residues: CASSFRGVPYGYTF. CDR3 nucleotide sequence: TGTGCCAGCAGTTTTCGGGGGGTGCCCTATGGCTACACCTTC.

As concerns this clonotype: Its ends do not fully match the called genes, so a read error is possible. V is TRBV7-9 and J is TRBJ2-2; perhaps D is TRBD1 or TRBD2 (5 bases each). CDR1 and CDR2 from the germline V gene are SEHNR and FQNEAQ (reference sequence). The CDR3 sequence is 15 residues long. CDR3 DNA: TGTGCCGGCAGCCCTCGGCAGGGACGGCCCGGGGAGCTGTTTTTT. Amino acid sequence: CAGSPRQGRPGELFF.

There are many counts of this clonotype. The genes are TRBV7-2 and TRBJ1-4; D is uncertain. This CDR3 is built from 15 residues. V was trimmed by 0 bases and J by 0 bases, leaving 5 bases between them. Germline V gene data show CDR1 as SGHTA and CDR2 as FQGNSA. In DNA, the CDR3 is TGTGCCAGCAGCTTAGCTCTTGCAACTAATGAAAAACTGTTTTTT. This encodes CASSLALATNEKLFF.

The rearrangement uses TRBV4-1 and TRBJ1-4; 9 bases agree with TRBD1. In germline, CDR1 is MGHRA, CDR2 YSYEKL. J lost 6 bases, V lost 5 bases, and 7 bases had no gene match. The length of the CDR3 is 15 residues. For the CDR3, the DNA is TGCGCCAGCAGCAACAGGGGGCTGGTGGATGAAAAACTGTTTTTT. This translates into CASSNRGLVDEKLFF.

The chain recombines TRBV7-9 with TRBJ1-4; D unclear. The CDR3 is 15 amino acids. Trimming stripped 2 bases from V and 5 bases from J, with 12 bases between. The V gene's germline CDR1 is SEHNR and CDR2 FQNEAQ (reference sequence). The chain's CDR3 is CASSLFGSANEKLFF. The DNA for the CDR3 is TGTGCCAGCAGCTTATTCGGGAGCGCCAATGAAAAACTGTTTTTT.

This clonotype turned up a few times. This sequence joins TRBV6-1 and TRBJ1-5; 7 nucleotides align to TRBD1. The CDR3 extends over 13 amino acids. Germline values: CDR1 MNHNS, CDR2 SASEGT. V dropped 9 bases and J dropped 3; count of bases not matched to a gene: 5. The CDR3 bases are TGTGCCAGTCTCGACAGGGTCAATCAGCCCCAGCATTTT. Translation: CASLDRVNQPQHF.

The V and J genes are TRBV7-3 and TRBJ2-2; 7 bases line up with TRBD2. The CDR3 loop spans 17 amino acids. Trimming cost V 5 bases and J 2 bases; bases outside gene matches: 11. Germline CDR1 is SGHTA and CDR2 is FQGTGA. DNA of the CDR3: TGTGCCAGCAGCCCTACCTTGGCGGGGGTTAACACCGGGGAGCTGTTTTTT. Its translation is CASSPTLAGVNTGELFF.

The chain employs TRBV6-2 or TRBV6-3 and TRBJ2-7, with D possibly being TRBD2 (5 bases). The CDR3 runs 17 residues. Looked up from germline, CDR1 is MNHEY and CDR2 is SVGEGT. Trimming left V 6 bases short and J 0 bases short, with 21 bases between. CDR3 amino acids: CASSIIPLGSFSYEQYF. The CDR3 DNA reads TGTGCCAGCAGCATTATTCCGTTGGGGAGCTTCTCCTACGAGCAGTACTTC.

Only a few counts were recorded for this clonotype. The chain uses TRBV24-1 and TRBJ2-1; TRBD1 aligns across 7 bases. Germline V lookup: CDR1 KGHDR, CDR2 SFDVKD. CDR3 length equals 16 residues. Trimming took 4 bases from V and 5 from J; bases not matched to a gene: 10. CDR3 sequence (DNA): TGTGCCACCAGTGACGACCGGGACAGACTTAACAATGAGCAGTTCTTC. It encodes CATSDDRDRLNNEQFF.

Written as DNA, the CDR3 is TGCGCCAGCAGCCATACCATGTTAAGGGATCTCCAAGAGACCCAGTACTTC. Residues: CASSHTMLRDLQETQYF. The J gene is TRBJ2-5, the V gene TRBV4-1; D unclear. Trimming removed 3 bases from V and 1 base from J, with 18 bases in between. Germline V gene sequence: CDR1 MGHRA, CDR2 YSYEKL. CDR3 length equals 17 residues.

The chain recombines TRBV6-5 with TRBJ1-5; unclear D gene. V was pared by 6 bases and J by 0 bases, with 12 bases between. This CDR3 contains 15 residues. Germline assignment: CDR1 MNHEY and CDR2 SVGAGI. The CDR3 DNA sequence: TGTGCCAGCAGCAGAGGACGGTATAGCAATCAGCCCCAGCATTTT. This sequence encodes CASSRGRYSNQPQHF.

The chain carries TRBV27 and TRBJ2-7; 9 bases are a match to TRBD1. Trimming took 6 bases from V and 0 from J; bases not matched to a gene: 9. CDR1 is MNHEY and CDR2 is SMNVEV in the germline V gene (reference sequence). The CDR3 sequence is 16 residues long. CDR3 bases: TGTGCCAGCAGACGATCCGGACAGGGGATCTCCTACGAGCAGTACTTC. The encoded protein is CASRRSGQGISYEQYF.

Ten or more counts support this clonotype. This chain links TRBV7-2 with TRBJ2-2; the match to TRBD2 covers 15 bases. Germline values: CDR1 SGHTA, CDR2 FQGNSA. The CDR3 contains 16 residues. After removal of 5 bases from V and 6 bases from J, the junction contained 4 bases not matched to a gene. The CDR3 here is CASSPWTSGGAGELFF. CDR3 coding DNA: TGTGCCAGCAGCCCCTGGACTAGCGGGGGGGCCGGGGAGCTGTTTTTT.

The rearrangement joins TRBV30 to TRBJ2-2; TRBD2 might be the D (6 bases). V lost 3 bases and J 5 bases, leaving 16 bases between the germline ends. The CDR3 is 15 amino acids. CDR1 is GTSNPN, CDR2 SVGIG, per germline (reference sequence). CDR3: CAWRPPGVKTGELFF. CDR3 DNA sequence: TGTGCCTGGAGACCCCCGGGAGTCAAAACCGGGGAGCTGTTTTTT.

This clonotype was recorded a few times. This chain joins TRBV6-6 and TRBJ2-1, with unresolved D. V lost 7 bases and J lost 0, with 10 bases in between. Germline lookup yields CDR1 MNHNY and CDR2 SVGAGI (reference sequence). This CDR3 has 14 residues. CDR3 sequence (DNA): TGTGCCAGCATGAGGACCTCCTCCTACAATGAGCAGTTCTTC. As protein: CASMRTSSYNEQFF.

This clonotype was seen at least ten times. The V call is TRBV7-2, the J call TRBJ1-1; D is undetermined. CDR1 and CDR2 (germline): SGHTA, FQGNSA. The CDR3 has 14 residues. The V gene lost 2 bases and the J gene lost 0 bases, with 7 bases spanning the gap. The CDR3 sequence: CASSLTRMNTEAFF. The CDR3, as DNA: TGTGCCAGCAGCTTAACAAGAATGAACACTGAAGCTTTCTTT.

This clonotype was seen only once. Compared with germline, one end of the junction differs, possibly owing to a read error. The gene calls are TRBV15 and TRBJ1-5; D might be TRBD1 (5 bases). The CDR3 runs to 14 residues. Germline values: CDR1 LNHNV, CDR2 YYDKDF (reference sequence). CDR3 nucleotide sequence: TGTACCACCAGCAGACGAACCCAGGGTTCACCCCAGCATTTT. Protein product: CTTSRRTQGSPQHF.

V is TRBV4-3 and J is TRBJ2-7; D perhaps matches TRBD2 (7 bases). The V end lost 0 bases, the J end lost 6 bases, and 24 bases lay between the germline ends. This CDR3 region has 18 residues. Germline V lookup: CDR1 LGHNA, CDR2 YSLEER. CDR3 sequence (DNA): TGCGCCAGCAGCCAAGATCTGGAACAGGGAGGGGGGGGGCTCGAGCAGTACTTC. Its translation: CASSQDLEQGGGGLEQYF.

A few counts support this clonotype. The V and J genes are TRBV11-2 and TRBJ1-1; 8 bases match TRBD1. The CDR3 has 15 amino acids. Looked up from germline, CDR1 is SGHAT and CDR2 is FQNNGV. Trimming took 5 bases from V and 1 from J; bases not matched to a gene: 6. The CDR3 loop reads CASSGRQGSNTEAFF. The CDR3 coding sequence is TGTGCCAGCAGCGGGAGACAGGGGTCGAACACTGAAGCTTTCTTT.

This clonotype has ten or more counts. The chain employs TRBV5-5 and TRBJ2-1, with D tentatively TRBD2 (5 bases). The germline V gene encodes CDR1 SGHKS and CDR2 YYEKEE (reference sequence). The CDR3 runs to 15 residues. Trimming took 1 base from V and 6 from J, leaving 14 bases between them. CDR3 DNA sequence: TGTGCCAGCAGCTTGTCTAGCTTGAGCCTCAATGAGCAGTTCTTC. It encodes CASSLSSLSLNEQFF.

This clonotype was seen a few times. The V gene is TRBV19, the J gene TRBJ1-6, with TRBD1 matching over 8 bases. CDR1 and CDR2 from the germline V gene are LNHDA and SQIVND (reference sequence). V lost 5 bases to trimming and J lost 10 bases; unmatched junction nucleotides: 4. The CDR3 spans 13 residues. This CDR3 reads CASSDRGGSPLHF. CDR3 sequence (DNA): TGTGCCAGTAGTGACAGGGGAGGATCACCCCTCCACTTT.

Ten or more counts support this clonotype. The genes are TRBV10-2 and TRBJ2-1; 10 bases align to TRBD2. V lost 7 bases and J lost 0; bases outside the gene matches: 12. The CDR3 is 18 residues long. Germline CDR1 is WSHSY and CDR2 is SAAADI. CDR3 residues: CASKGPGASGSSYNEQFF. The DNA for the CDR3 is TGCGCCAGCAAGGGGCCCGGGGCTAGCGGGAGCTCCTACAATGAGCAGTTCTTC.

This clonotype was counted ten times or more. The J gene is TRBJ2-6, the V gene TRBV12-3 or TRBV12-4; no clear D. The CDR3 covers 15 residues. V gave up 6 bases and J gave up 0 bases, with 9 bases separating them. The CDR3 here is CASRGPFSGANVLTF. DNA of the CDR3: TGTGCCAGCAGGGGTCCTTTCTCTGGGGCCAACGTCCTGACTTTC.

V usage is TRBV19 and J usage is TRBJ1-2; D is possibly TRBD1 (5 bases). In germline, CDR1 is LNHDA, CDR2 SQIVND (reference sequence). Trimming removed 8 bases from V and 3 bases from J, with 13 bases in between. This CDR3 is 13 amino acids long. CDR3 sequence (DNA): TGTGCCAGTGCAAGCGGGACGGACTATGGCTACACCTTC. The encoded protein is CASASGTDYGYTF.

This clonotype was seen a handful of times. The chain uses TRBV28 and TRBJ2-2; 8 bases fit TRBD2. Trimming removed 8 bases from V and 7 bases from J; junction bases left unmatched: 9. Germline V gives CDR1 MDHEN, CDR2 SYDVKM. This CDR3 region has 14 residues. CDR3 in amino acids: CASVGAGEGGELFF. CDR3 sequence (DNA): TGTGCCAGCGTCGGAGCGGGAGAGGGCGGGGAGCTGTTTTTT.